One T cell receptor (beta chain) is described in this entry. Its antigen is not identified. Since all of the isolated RNA was reverse transcribed, expressed TCRB transcripts were what got sequenced. Sequenced by immunoSEQ multiplex PCR; TCRdb stores in-frame clones only, minus some. The sample lists roughly 240,000 clones, approximately 25% seen once, with 0.012% in the top ten. This record comes from a study of beta chain features in type 1 diabetes. Study-level information: Cell yields, age and gender were similar between patients and healthy donors. Broader study findings: Across all four CD4+ subsets, people with type 1 diabetes showed modestly shorter TCRB CDR3s. Short templates might get an advantage during PCR, and this would be equal in patients and controls. VDJ junctions from type 1 diabetes patients carried fewer insertions and larger deletions.

Unmatched junction bases numbered 4, after V lost 2 bases and J lost 3 bases. Germline loops: CDR1 SGHDN, CDR2 FVKESK. The CDR3 is 16 residues long. Via the markers CD45RO/CCR7/CD25/CD127/CD95/CD27, stem cell-like memory, regulatory, central memory and naive CD4+ cells were sorted. V and J are TRBV14 and TRBJ2-1; 10 nucleotides agree with TRBD2. The specimen was naive CD4+ T cells from blood. This receptor was identified in a woman aged 25-40 years with type 1 diabetes. CDR3 nucleotides: TGTGCCAGCAGCCAAAGGACTAGCGGATACTACAATGAGCAGTTCTTC. Translation: CASSQRTSGYYNEQFF.